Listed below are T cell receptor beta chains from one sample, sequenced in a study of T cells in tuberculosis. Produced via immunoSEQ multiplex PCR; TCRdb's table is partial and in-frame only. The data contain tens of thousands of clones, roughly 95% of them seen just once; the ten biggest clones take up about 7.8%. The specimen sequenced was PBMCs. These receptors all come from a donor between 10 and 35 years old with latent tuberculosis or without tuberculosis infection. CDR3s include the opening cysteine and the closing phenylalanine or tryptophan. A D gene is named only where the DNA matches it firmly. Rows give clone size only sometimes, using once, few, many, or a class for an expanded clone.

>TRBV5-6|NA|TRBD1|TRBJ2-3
TGTGCCAGCAGCTTGTTCGGACAGGGAGGCGATACGCAGTATTTT
CASSLFGQGGDTQYF
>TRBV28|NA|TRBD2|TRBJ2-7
TGTGCCAGCAGCCCTAGCGGGACGGGATCCTACGAGCAGTACTTC
CASSPSGTGSYEQYF
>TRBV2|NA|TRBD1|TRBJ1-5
TGTGCCAGCAGTCCGGGACAGGTTAACAATCAGCCCCAGCATTTT
CASSPGQVNNQPQHF
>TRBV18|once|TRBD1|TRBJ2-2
TGTGCCAGCTCACCGTACAGGGGGTTCAACACCGGGGAGCTGTTTTTT
CASSPYRGFNTGELFF
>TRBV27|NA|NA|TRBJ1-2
TGTGCCAGCAGTTTTGCAGGGGCTAACTATGGCTACACCTTC
CASSFAGANYGYTF
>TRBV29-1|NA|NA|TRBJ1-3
TGCAGTGCCGTCCGGGGAGGAAACACCATATATTTT
CSAVRGGNTIYF
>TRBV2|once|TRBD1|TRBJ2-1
TGTGCCACCGGGACAGACTACAATGAGCAGTTCTTC
CATGTDYNEQFF
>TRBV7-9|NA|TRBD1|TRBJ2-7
TGTGCCAGCAGCCTTAGGGACAGCCCGACCGAAGGGTACTTC
CASSLRDSPTEGYF
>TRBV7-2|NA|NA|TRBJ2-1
TGTGCCAGCAGCTTAGTGGGCAGGGCTTTAACCTTTTACAATGAGCAGTTCTTC
CASSLVGRALTFYNEQFF
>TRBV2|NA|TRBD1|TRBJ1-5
TGTGCCAGCGGGACAGGGAGTAGCAATCAGCCCCAGCATTTT
CASGTGSSNQPQHF
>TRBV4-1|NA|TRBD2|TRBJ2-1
TGCGCCAGCAGCCAAGTCTCGGGACTAGCGGACAGGAGGAGGCTCAATGAGCAGTTCTTC
CASSQVSGLADRRRLNEQFF
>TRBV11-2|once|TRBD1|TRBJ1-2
TGTGCCAGCAGCCTTCGGGACAGGGGGCGTAACTATGGCTACACCTTC
CASSLRDRGRNYGYTF
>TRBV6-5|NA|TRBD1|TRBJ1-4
TGTGCCAGCAGTCCGAGACAGGGCCCTGAAAAACTGTTTTTT
CASSPRQGPEKLFF
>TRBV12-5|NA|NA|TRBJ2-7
TGTGCTAGTGGTTTGGTAATTGGACAGAGAACCTACGAGCAGTACTTC
CASGLVIGQRTYEQYF
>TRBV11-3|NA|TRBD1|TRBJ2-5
TGTGCCAGCAGCCCCGACAGGGAATGGACCCAGTACTTC
CASSPDREWTQYF
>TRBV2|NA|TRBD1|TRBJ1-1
TGTGCCAGCTCCGGACAGGGGGTCGGGATCGGGGCTTTCTTT
CASSGQGVGIGAFF
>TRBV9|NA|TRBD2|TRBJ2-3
TGTGCCAGCAGCGCCCAGACTAGCGGGCACACAGATACGCAGTATTTT
CASSAQTSGHTDTQYF
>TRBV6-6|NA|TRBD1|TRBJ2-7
TGTGCCAGCAGTTCCCGGCGGGACAGGGCCTACGAGCAGTACTTC
CASSSRRDRAYEQYF
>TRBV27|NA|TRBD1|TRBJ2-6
TGTGCCAGCAGTTCCGGGACAGAAGCGTGGGGGGCCAACGTCCTGACTTTC
CASSSGTEAWGANVLTF
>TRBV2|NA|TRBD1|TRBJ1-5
TGTGCCAGCAGGGAGACAGGGGCACGCAATCAGCCCCAGCATTTT
CASRETGARNQPQHF
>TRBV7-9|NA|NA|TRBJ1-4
TGTGCCAGCAGCTCGCTATGGACTAATGAAAAACTGTTTTTT
CASSSLWTNEKLFF
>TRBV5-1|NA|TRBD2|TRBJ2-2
TGCGCCAGCAGCTGGACTAGCGGGAGCACCGGGGAGCTGTTTTTT
CASSWTSGSTGELFF
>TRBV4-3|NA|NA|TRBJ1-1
TGCGCCAGCAGCGAACGGGTTTTCACTGAAGCTTTCTTT
CASSERVFTEAFF
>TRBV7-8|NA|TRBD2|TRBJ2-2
TGTGCCAGCAGCACGGGACCGCGGGGGGCCGGGGAGCTGTTTTTT
CASSTGPRGAGELFF
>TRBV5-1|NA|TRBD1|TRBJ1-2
TGCGCCAGCAGCGCCCCGGAGGACAGGGCTAACTATGGCTACACCTTC
CASSAPEDRANYGYTF
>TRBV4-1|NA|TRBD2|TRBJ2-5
TGCGCCAGCAGCCACCTGACTAGCGGATTGCAAGAGACCCAGTACTTC
CASSHLTSGLQETQYF
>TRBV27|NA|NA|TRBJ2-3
TGTGCCAGCAGTCAGAAGAGCACAGATACGCAGTATTTT
CASSQKSTDTQYF
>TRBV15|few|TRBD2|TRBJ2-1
TGTGCCACCAGCAGACGGACCGGGACTAGCGGAACCAATGAGCAGTTCTTC
CATSRRTGTSGTNEQFF
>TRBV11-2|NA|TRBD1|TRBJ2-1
TGTGCCAGCAGCCCGGACAGGGGCTATTACAATGAGCAGTTCTTC
CASSPDRGYYNEQFF
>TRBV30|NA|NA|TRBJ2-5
TGTGCCTGGAGTGAACAGGCTTGGACCCAGTACTTC
CAWSEQAWTQYF
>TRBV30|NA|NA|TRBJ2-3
TGTGCCTGGAGGGGGGGGCAAAAAGCTAGCACAGATACGCAGTATTTT
CAWRGGQKASTDTQYF
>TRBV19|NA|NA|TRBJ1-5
TGTGCCAGTATGCCTCGACAGGCGGCTGGGGAGCCCCAGCATTTT
CASMPRQAAGEPQHF
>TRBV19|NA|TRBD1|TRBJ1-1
TGTGCCAGTAGTATCTCCCCGGGACAGTTCACTGAAGCTTTCTTT
CASSISPGQFTEAFF
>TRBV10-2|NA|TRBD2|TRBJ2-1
TGCGCCAGCAGTGAGGGGACTAGCTCGTACAATGAGCAGTTCTTC
CASSEGTSSYNEQFF
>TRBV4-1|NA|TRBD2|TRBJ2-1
TGCGCCAGCAGCCAAGACCCCACTAGCGGGAGGGGAAGGAATGAGCAGTTCTTC
CASSQDPTSGRGRNEQFF
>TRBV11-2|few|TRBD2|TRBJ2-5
TGTGCCAGCAGCCCGGGACCGGGACTACGGACCCAGTACTTC
CASSPGPGLRTQYF
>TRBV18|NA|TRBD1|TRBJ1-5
TGTGCCAGCTCACCGGGGACAGGGTCCAATCAGCCCCAGCATTTT
CASSPGTGSNQPQHF
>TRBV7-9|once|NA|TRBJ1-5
TGTGCCAGCAGCTTACAGGGAGGTCAGCCCCAGCATTTT
CASSLQGGQPQHF
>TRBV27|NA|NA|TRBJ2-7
TGTGCCAGCCGGGTGATCTCAGGGGCATTATACGAGCAGTACTTC
CASRVISGALYEQYF
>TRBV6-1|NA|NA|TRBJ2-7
TGTGCCAGCAGTGAATGGGCAGGGGAAGGTCGGTGGTTCGAGCAGTACTTC
CASSEWAGEGRWFEQYF